The subject of this entry is one T cell receptor (beta chain). The antigen is not known. This specimen belongs to a study of CD8+CD57+ T cells in acquired aplastic anemia. Turning to the study itself: Quantities of DNA derived from sorted CD4+ and CD8+ cells averaged approximately 3 ug. The study, taken as a whole, reports: Patients did not significantly differ from controls in CD8+ Simpson's diversity. Twenty-nine shared CD8+ CDR3s appeared highly expressed within patients' immunodominant clones.

Trimming pared 0 bases from V and 4 bases from J, leaving 15 bases between. This CDR3 has 15 amino acids. CDR1 is SQVTM and CDR2 is ANQGSEA in the germline V gene. Using genomic DNA as the template, TCR beta VDJ and CDR3 profiling was carried out. One entry per CDR3 protein results from TCRdb running MiXCR on the reads. The table includes some 170,000 distinct CDR3 sequences, about 45% detected once. The patients chosen for sequencing had shown expansion of CD8+CD57+ cells (detected by flow cytometry). Blood came from patients not yet given any therapy. What was sequenced was sorted CD4+, CD8+, or CD8+CD57+ T cells (not recorded which) from PBMCs. The chain carries TRBV29-1 and TRBJ2-5, with a tentative D call TRBD1 (6 bases). This sequence was found in a human donor with aplastic anemia. The CDR3 coding sequence is TGCAGCGTTGAAGATTACAGGGAGCTGGGAGAGACCCAGTACTTC. This translates into CSVEDYRELGETQYF.